This entry lists 17 T cell receptor beta chains sequenced from one sample in a study of human T cells and chemical hapten exposure. From the RACE reads, TCRdb called clonotypes with MiXCR, one entry per CDR3 protein. The repertoire holds around 130,000 distinct CDR3 sequences, about 11% seen once, with 2% to 2.5% in the top ten. Time point: patch test 3, about 24 weeks after DPC sensitization. Treatment denoted: therapeutic diphenylcyclopropenone sensitization with weekly scalp DPC. Sequences were derived from whole blood, sampled in connection with sensitization to the hapten diphenylcyclopropenone (DPC). Every receptor here comes from a woman between 50 and 59 years old with alopecia areata. Some clones in this sample may be carry-over from other donors' samples.

The chain combines TRBV12-3 or TRBV12-4 with TRBJ2-2; D is possibly TRBD1 or TRBD2 (5 bases each). V was cut by 5 bases and J by 4 bases, with 14 bases left in between. CDR3 length: 15 residues. The CDR3 DNA follows: TGTGCCAGCAGTGAGGGGAGTGCGGGCACCGGGGAGCTGTTTTTT. It translates to CASSEGSAGTGELFF.

There are a few counts of this clonotype. The CDR3, as DNA: TGCAGCGTATTTGGACAGGGACGGGGTGACACTGAAGCTTTCTTT. This sequence encodes CSVFGQGRGDTEAFF. The chain has TRBV29-1 and TRBJ1-1; 8 positions match TRBD1. The J segment lost 3 bases and the V segment lost 6 bases, leaving 12 bases of the junction unmatched. The CDR3 spans 15 residues. Germline lookup yields CDR1 SQVTM and CDR2 ANQGSEA.

V and J are TRBV11-2 and TRBJ2-7; 11 bases map to TRBD2. The germline gives CDR1 SGHAT, CDR2 FQNNGV. V lost 3 bases to trimming and J lost 0 bases; unmatched junction nucleotides: 7. The CDR3 runs 17 residues. CDR3 nucleotide sequence: TGTGCCAGCAGCTTCTTGACTAGCGGGAAAAGCTCCTACGAGCAGTACTTC. Encoded protein: CASSFLTSGKSSYEQYF.

This clonotype was seen ten or more times. The chain employs TRBV6-5 and TRBJ2-3; perhaps TRBD2 as D (6 bases). The germline V and J ends were trimmed by 8 bases and 2 bases, with 11 bases remaining between them. Germline V gene lookup returns CDR1 MNHEY and CDR2 SVGAGI. This CDR3 has 13 residues. The CDR3 DNA is TGTGCCAGCGCCCAGCGGGTCACAGATACGCAGTATTTT. It encodes CASAQRVTDTQYF.

This clonotype was recorded many times. The chain recombines TRBV9 with TRBJ2-5, with 16 nucleotides matching TRBD2. J lost 4 bases, V lost 3 bases, and 3 bases had no gene match. The CDR3 loop spans 16 amino acids. Germline V gene sequence: CDR1 SGDLS, CDR2 YYNGEE. CDR3 protein: CASSAGTSGRGETQYF. In DNA, the CDR3 is TGTGCCAGCAGCGCAGGGACTAGCGGGAGGGGAGAGACCCAGTACTTC. Complete variable domain (other parts from reference TRBV9 and TRBJ2-5): DSGVTQTPKHLITATGQRVTLRCSPRSGDLSVYWYQQSLDQGLQFLIQYYNGEERAKGNILERFSAQQFPDLHSELNLSSLELGDSALYFCASSAGTSGRGETQYFGPGTRLLVL.

This clonotype appeared a few times. The chain links TRBV6-1 to TRBJ2-7, with 7 bases aligning to TRBD2. Looked up from germline, CDR1 is MNHNS and CDR2 is SASEGT. The CDR3 contains 14 residues. Germline trimming cut 1 base from V and 5 bases from J; bases unmatched to any gene: 5. The CDR3 DNA follows: TGTGCCAGCAGTGAAGTACTAGCGAACAACGAGCAGTACTTC. This encodes CASSEVLANNEQYF.

This clonotype was observed a few times. This rearrangement joins TRBV27 to TRBJ1-2, with 9 bases matching TRBD1. The J segment lost 7 bases and the V segment lost 5 bases, leaving 5 bases of the junction unmatched. The CDR3 is 13 residues long. Per germline, CDR1 MNHEY and CDR2 SMNVEV (reference sequence). CDR3 sequence (DNA): TGTGCCAGCAGTCCGGGGACAGGGTTTGGCTACACCTTC. This encodes CASSPGTGFGYTF.

This clonotype was observed a few times. V gene TRBV5-1 combines with J gene TRBJ2-3, with unresolved D. The CDR3 runs 14 residues. V dropped 1 base and J dropped 2 bases, with 8 bases sitting between them. CDR1 SGHRS and CDR2 YFSETQ come from the germline V gene. The CDR3, as DNA: TGCGCCAGCAGCTTGTCCGGGCCCACAGATACGCAGTATTTT. Residues: CASSLSGPTDTQYF.

This clonotype has a handful of counts. Here the CDR3 DNA reads TGCGCCAGCAGTCGTGGCGGGACAGAGTACAATGAGCAGTTCTTC. Translation: CASSRGGTEYNEQFF. V and J are TRBV5-1 and TRBJ2-1, with D perhaps matching TRBD1 (7 bases). This CDR3 comprises 15 residues. V was trimmed by 5 bases and J by 4 bases, leaving 16 bases between them. CDR1 is SGHRS and CDR2 is YFSETQ in the germline V gene.

The genes are TRBV5-4 and TRBJ1-2; the D gene is possibly TRBD1 (6 bases). The CDR3 covers 16 residues. The germline gives CDR1 SGHNT, CDR2 YYREEE (reference sequence). Trimming left V 0 bases short and J 3 bases short, with 15 bases between. CDR3 protein: CASSLERDRHHYGYTF. In nucleotides, the CDR3 is TGTGCCAGCAGCTTGGAACGAGACAGGCACCACTATGGCTACACCTTC.

This clonotype has more than one count but fewer than ten. The V gene is TRBV7-9, the J gene TRBJ2-5; 7 bases match TRBD2. Germline trimming cut 4 bases from V and 10 bases from J; bases unmatched to any gene: 18. The CDR3 is 16 residues long. Germline CDR1 and CDR2: SEHNR and FQNEAQ (reference sequence). CDR3 bases: TGTGCCAGCAGCTCTAACCGGGCTAGCGGAGTGAGAGTCCAGTACTTC. This gives the protein CASSSNRASGVRVQYF.

In this sample, this clonotype turned up a few times. This sequence may be a read error, since a much larger clone differs from it by one base. The chain joins TRBV12-3 or TRBV12-4 to TRBJ2-3, with D unclear. The CDR3 totals 14 residues. Trimming took off 6 bases at V and 3 bases at J, with 13 bases between the two ends. The CDR3: CASSLGTETDTQYF. In nucleotides, the CDR3 is TGTGCCAGCAGCCTCGGAACCGAGACAGATACGCAGTATTTT.

For this clonotype: One end of the junction varies from germline; a read error may be responsible. The V gene is TRBV24-1, the J gene TRBJ2-2; D ambiguous. There are 11 residues in the CDR3. Germline V lookup: CDR1 KGHDR, CDR2 SFDVKD. As DNA, the CDR3 is TGTGCCACCATGAACGCCGGGGAGCTGTTTTTT. This gives the protein CATMNAGELFF.

This sequence joins TRBV7-2 and TRBJ2-1; TRBD2 is a possible D gene (7 bases). V lost 4 bases and J lost 5, with 15 bases in between. CDR3 length: 15 amino acids. The germline gives CDR1 SGHTA, CDR2 FQGNSA. The CDR3 DNA follows: TGTGCCAGCAGCTCTGGGAGGGGGGCCCACAATGAGCAGTTCTTC. It specifies CASSSGRGAHNEQFF.

This clonotype was counted ten times or more. The V and J genes are TRBV20-1 and TRBJ1-5, with D possibly being TRBD1 (5 bases). V lost 2 bases to trimming and J lost 4 bases, with 12 bases between them. Germline CDR1 DFQATT, CDR2 SNEGSKA (reference sequence). The CDR3 has 14 amino acids. CDR3: CSARPQGSNQPQHF. The CDR3 DNA is TGCAGTGCTAGACCGCAGGGAAGTAATCAGCCCCAGCATTTT.

Many counts were recorded for this clonotype. This sequence joins TRBV5-1 and TRBJ2-3; 8 positions agree with TRBD1. Germline V gene data show CDR1 as SGHRS and CDR2 as YFSETQ. V shed 2 bases, J shed 0 bases, and the junction held 2 bases outside the gene matches. The CDR3 consists of 15 residues. CDR3 sequence: CASSLQGGSTDTQYF. The CDR3, as DNA: TGCGCCAGCAGCTTACAGGGGGGAAGCACAGATACGCAGTATTTT.

V and J are TRBV5-1 and TRBJ1-1; D call uncertain. The germline V gene encodes CDR1 SGHRS and CDR2 YFSETQ. This CDR3 is 14 amino acids long. Trimming removed 0 bases at V and 4 bases at J, with 10 bases between. As DNA, the CDR3 is TGCGCCAGCAGCTTGGTGACTGCCAGCACTGAAGCTTTCTTT. Translating gives CASSLVTASTEAFF.